Listed here are 4 T cell receptor beta chains from one sample, sequenced in a study of T-cell memory formation after mild COVID-19. TCRdb itself ran the 5' RACE reads through MiXCR, one entry per CDR3 protein. The table has about 300,000 distinct CDR3 sequences, just under 20% seen once. What was sequenced was PBMCs or a T cell subset sorted from them (not recorded which). The receptors originated from a young man who had mild COVID-19 (a few samples of this study predate the infection). Cell type and time point are not known.

CDR3 sequence reads: CASSPGRAYEQYF. The CDR3 nucleotides are TGTGCCAGCAGCCCCGGGCGGGCCTACGAGCAGTACTTC. The rearrangement joins TRBV7-2 to TRBJ2-7; possible D gene TRBD2, 5 bases. Germline V gives CDR1 SGHTA, CDR2 FQGNSA. The ends were cut back, 5 bases at V and 2 bases at J, with 10 bases in the middle. This CDR3 is built from 13 residues.

The genes are TRBV28 and TRBJ1-2; no clear D. Germline values: CDR1 MDHEN, CDR2 SYDVKM. V lost 3 bases and J 4 bases, leaving 9 bases between the germline ends. The CDR3 extends over 13 amino acids. CDR3 in amino acids: CASSLVSTYGYTF. The CDR3 DNA reads TGTGCCAGCAGTTTGGTCTCTACCTATGGCTACACCTTC.

The sample holds one count of this clonotype. This chain joins TRBV7-6 and TRBJ2-3; D might be TRBD2 (7 bases). Germline V CDR1 and CDR2: SGHVS, FNYEAQ. V was trimmed by 4 bases and J by 6 bases, leaving 20 bases between them. The CDR3 spans 16 residues. The CDR3 DNA is TGTGCCAGCAGCTCCCTCGGAGGGGGGGCCCTCGATACGCAGTATTTT. It codes for CASSSLGGGALDTQYF.

This sequence joins TRBV11-2 and TRBJ2-1, with D hard to call. The germline V and J ends were trimmed by 8 bases and 10 bases, with 18 bases remaining between them. This CDR3 is built from 13 residues. CDR1 and CDR2 from the germline V gene are SGHAT and FQNNGV. As DNA, the CDR3 is TGTGCCAGCGGACCCGCCCCGCCTAGGGAGCAGTTCTTC. The encoded protein is CASGPAPPREQFF.